This T cell receptor beta chain was identified during a study of radiation and T cells in renal cell carcinoma. Here immunoSEQ multiplex PCR was the method, and the copy in TCRdb shows in-frame clones only, minus some. Among about 65,000 clones listed, around 78% were seen once. This CDR3 spans 14 amino acids. With 4 bases removed from V and 3 bases from J, the gap between germline ends came to 12 bases. Germline lookup yields CDR1 LGHNA and CDR2 YNFKEQ. Time point of the sample: blood 2 weeks post-SBRT. The treatment is: 15 Gy SBRT to primary tumor, nephrectomy 4 weeks later. Study-wide findings and caveats: From baseline, blood top tumor clonotypes peaked at 2 weeks post-radiation.

For this clone: Its antigen is not identified.

Source: blood, taken from a patient whose treatment included radiotherapy and nephrectomy. This TCR came from a man in his 60s with renal cell carcinoma. This chain uses TRBV4-2 with TRBJ1-1, with a tentative D call TRBD1 (5 bases). DNA for the CDR3: TGTGCCAGCAGCCCGGATGGGGGGGACACTGAAGCTTTCTTT. Residues: CASSPDGGDTEAFF.